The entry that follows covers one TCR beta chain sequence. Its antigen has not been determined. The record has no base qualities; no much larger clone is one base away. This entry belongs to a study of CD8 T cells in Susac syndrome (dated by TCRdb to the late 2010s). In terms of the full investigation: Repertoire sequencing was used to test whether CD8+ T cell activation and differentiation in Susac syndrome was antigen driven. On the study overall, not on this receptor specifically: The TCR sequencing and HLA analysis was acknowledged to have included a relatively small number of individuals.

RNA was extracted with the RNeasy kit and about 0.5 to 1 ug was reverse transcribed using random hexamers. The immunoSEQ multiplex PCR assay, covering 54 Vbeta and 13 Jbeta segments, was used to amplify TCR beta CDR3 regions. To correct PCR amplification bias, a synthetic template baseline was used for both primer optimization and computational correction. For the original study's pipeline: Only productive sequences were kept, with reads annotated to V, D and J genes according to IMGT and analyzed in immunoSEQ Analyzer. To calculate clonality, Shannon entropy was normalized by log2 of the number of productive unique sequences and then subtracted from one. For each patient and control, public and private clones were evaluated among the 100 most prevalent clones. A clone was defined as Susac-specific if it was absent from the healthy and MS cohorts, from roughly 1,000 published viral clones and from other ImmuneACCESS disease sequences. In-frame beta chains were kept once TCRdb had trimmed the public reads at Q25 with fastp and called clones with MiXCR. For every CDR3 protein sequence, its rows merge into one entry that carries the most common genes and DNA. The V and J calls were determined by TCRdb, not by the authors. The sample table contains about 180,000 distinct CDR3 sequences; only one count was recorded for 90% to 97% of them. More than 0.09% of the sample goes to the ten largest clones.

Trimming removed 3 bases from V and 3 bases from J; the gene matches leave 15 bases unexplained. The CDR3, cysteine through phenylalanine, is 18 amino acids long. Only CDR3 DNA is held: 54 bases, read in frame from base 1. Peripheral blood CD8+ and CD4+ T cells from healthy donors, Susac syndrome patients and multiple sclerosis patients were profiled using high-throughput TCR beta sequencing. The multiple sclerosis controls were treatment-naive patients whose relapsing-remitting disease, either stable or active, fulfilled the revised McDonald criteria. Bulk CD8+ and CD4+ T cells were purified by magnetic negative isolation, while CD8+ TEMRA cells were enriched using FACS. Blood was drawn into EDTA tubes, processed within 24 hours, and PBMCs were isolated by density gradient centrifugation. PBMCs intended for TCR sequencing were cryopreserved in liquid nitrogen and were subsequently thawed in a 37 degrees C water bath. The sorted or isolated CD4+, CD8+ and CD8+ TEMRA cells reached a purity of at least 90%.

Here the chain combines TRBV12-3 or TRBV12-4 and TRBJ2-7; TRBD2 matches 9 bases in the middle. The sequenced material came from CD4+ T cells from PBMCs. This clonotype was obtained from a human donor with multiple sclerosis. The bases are TGTGCCAGCAGTTTCGAGTCCCTTGGCGGGGGGGCCGTCTACGAGCAGTACTTC. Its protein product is CASSFESLGGGAVYEQYF.